The present T cell receptor (beta chain) was sequenced within a study of breast tumors, draining lymph nodes, adjacent tissues. Study-level points and caveats: Most tumor T cells seemingly derive from lymph node, then expand in tumor.

The CDR3 has 16 residues. The V gene's germline CDR1 is SGHTA and CDR2 FQGTGA. V trimming: 5 bases; J trimming: 5 bases; junction bases outside the gene matches: 10. TCRdb ran MiXCR on the multiplex PCR reads and lists one entry per CDR3 protein. The table records tens of thousands of distinct CDR3 sequences, approximately 29% of them present only once. Details on this clonotype: The target antigen is unknown.

Samples came from axillary lymph nodes draining the breast cancer. The V call is TRBV7-3, the J call TRBJ2-1; 9 nucleotides match TRBD2. The sequenced sample was axillary lymph node tissue. The sequence came from a female donor with breast cancer. Some clones in this sample may be carry-over from other donors' samples. CDR3 sequence (DNA): TGTGCCAGCAGCCCTGGACTAGCGCCAGACGACAATGAGCAGTTCTTC. It translates to CASSPGLAPDDNEQFF.